The 28 T cell receptor beta chains below come from one sample, sequenced in a study of T cells after yellow fever vaccination. TCRdb fed the 5' RACE reads into MiXCR, producing one record per CDR3 protein. The repertoire includes 160,000 or so distinct CDR3 sequences, less than 9% of them detected once, and under 3% sits in the top ten. Sequencing was performed on CD4+ T cells sorted from PBMCs, taken 5 days after the first yellow fever vaccination. The receptors derive from a man between 18 and 35 years old who received the YFV17D yellow fever vaccine.

This clonotype has a count of ten or more. The J gene is TRBJ1-2, the V gene TRBV29-1, with unresolved D. CDR3 length: 11 amino acids. From germline, CDR1 is SQVTM and CDR2 ANQGSEA. V gave up 4 bases and J gave up 6 bases, with 9 bases separating them. The CDR3 DNA reads as TGCAGCGTTGGAATTCAAAATGGCTACACCTTC. Translating it yields CSVGIQNGYTF.

The genes are TRBV18 and TRBJ2-5, with 7 nucleotides matching TRBD1. The CDR3 has 15 amino acids. The ends lost 5 bases at V and 4 bases at J; junction bases unmatched: 10. CDR1 is KGHSH, CDR2 LQKENI, per germline. The CDR3 is CASSTLTGVGETQYF. Here the CDR3 DNA reads TGTGCCAGCTCAACGTTAACAGGGGTTGGAGAGACCCAGTACTTC.

This clonotype was seen a handful of times. The chain recombines TRBV6-2 or TRBV6-3 with TRBJ2-1, with 9 bases identical to TRBD2. CDR1 MNHEY and CDR2 SVGEGT come from the germline V gene. Trimming removed 2 bases from V and 0 bases from J; junction bases left unmatched: 5. The CDR3 consists of 17 residues. CDR3 in amino acids: CASSYPTSGTSYNEQFF. CDR3 coding DNA: TGTGCCAGCAGTTACCCGACTAGCGGTACCTCCTACAATGAGCAGTTCTTC.

There are a few counts of this clonotype. The chain uses TRBV19 and TRBJ1-2; D uncertain. Germline V lookup: CDR1 LNHDA, CDR2 SQIVND (reference sequence). The CDR3 sequence is 15 residues long. Trimming cost V 3 bases and J 1 base, with 12 bases left between them. CDR3: CASSIQDGYNYGYTF. DNA of the CDR3: TGTGCCAGTAGTATTCAGGACGGCTATAACTATGGCTACACCTTC. Supplemented by reference TRBV19 and TRBJ1-2, the full variable domain reads DGGITQSPKYLFRKEGQNVTLSCEQNLNHDAMYWYRQDPGQGLRLIYYSQIVNDFQKGDIAEGYSVSREKKESFPLTVTSAQKNPTAFYLCASSIQDGYNYGYTFGSGTRLTVV.

This clonotype showed up many times. The V gene is TRBV27, the J gene TRBJ2-1; tentatively, D is TRBD2 (6 bases). Germline CDR1 and CDR2: MNHEY and SMNVEV (reference sequence). V lost 8 bases and J 2 bases, leaving 13 bases between the germline ends. The CDR3 covers 14 residues. The CDR3 region has the DNA TGTGCCAGCCGGGAGTCAGGTACCTACAATGAGCAGTTCTTC. Amino acids: CASRESGTYNEQFF.

This clonotype is medium-sized. The gene calls are TRBV6-5 and TRBJ2-4; 9 bases agree with TRBD2. Germline V gene lookup returns CDR1 MNHEY and CDR2 SVGAGI. The CDR3 has 15 amino acids. The CDR3 DNA sequence: TGTGCTACGGCGGGGGGGCCGGAGTCCAAAAACATTCAGTACTTC. It translates to CATAGGPESKNIQYF.

The rearrangement links TRBV12-3 or TRBV12-4 to TRBJ1-2, with 7 positions matching TRBD1. This CDR3 contains 13 residues. V was clipped by 3 bases and J by 8 bases; unmatched bases: 6. The CDR3 loop reads CASSFDREGGYTF. The CDR3 nucleotides read TGTGCCAGCAGTTTCGACAGGGAGGGCGGCTACACCTTC.

This clonotype came up many times. This rearrangement joins TRBV7-8 to TRBJ2-5; 12 bases map to TRBD2. Germline V CDR1 and CDR2: SGHVS, FQNEAQ. Unmatched junction bases numbered 5, after V lost 3 bases and J lost 0 bases. The CDR3 runs to 17 residues. The CDR3 nucleotides are TGTGCCAGCAGCTTGGGACTAGCGGGTGGAAACCAAGAGACCCAGTACTTC. This codes for CASSLGLAGGNQETQYF.

The V call is TRBV6-2 or TRBV6-3, the J call TRBJ2-5; 8 bases line up with TRBD2. From germline, CDR1 is MNHEY and CDR2 SVGEGT. V gave up 8 bases and J gave up 4 bases; unmatched junction bases: 12. The length of the CDR3 is 15 residues. CDR3 sequence reads: CASGSSGGYLETQYF. Here the CDR3 DNA reads TGTGCCAGCGGCTCCTCGGGGGGGTATTTAGAGACCCAGTACTTC.

The CDR3 loop reads CAWSVGRDRVTDTQYF. The CDR3 region has the DNA TGTGCCTGGAGTGTGGGAAGGGACAGGGTTACAGATACGCAGTATTTT. The chain is built from TRBV30 and TRBJ2-3; TRBD1 matches at 9 bases. The CDR3 is made up of 16 amino acids. V shed 0 bases and J 3 bases; nucleotides not matched to a gene: 7. Germline V lookup: CDR1 GTSNPN, CDR2 SVGIG (reference sequence).

This clonotype was recorded at least ten times. The gene calls are TRBV7-2 and TRBJ1-4, with D uncertain. Per the germline V gene, CDR1 is SGHTA and CDR2 is FQGNSA. V was pared by 5 bases and J by 7 bases, with 20 bases between. The CDR3 contains 16 residues. The CDR3 bases are TGTGCCAGCAGCCTATTTGGAAGGTCCGGAGGTGAAAAACTGTTTTTT. Amino acid sequence: CASSLFGRSGGEKLFF.

This clonotype occurred many times. The CDR3 nucleotides read TGCGCCAGCAGCTACGGGACAGCGGGCGGGGAGCTGTTTTTT. As protein: CASSYGTAGGELFF. The gene calls are TRBV5-1 and TRBJ2-2, with D perhaps TRBD1 (7 bases). The germline V gene encodes CDR1 SGHRS and CDR2 YFSETQ. The CDR3 runs to 14 residues. With 3 bases removed from V and 7 bases from J, the gap between germline ends came to 13 bases.

There are a few counts of this clonotype. This chain joins TRBV3-1 and TRBJ2-1; 7 nucleotides align to TRBD1. Germline V lookup: CDR1 LGHDT, CDR2 YNNKEL (reference sequence). Trimming took 1 base from V and 4 from J; bases not matched to a gene: 10. CDR3 length equals 17 residues. CDR3 sequence: CASSQVAPTGRYNEQFF. The CDR3 DNA sequence: TGTGCCAGCAGCCAAGTAGCGCCGACAGGGCGTTACAATGAGCAGTTCTTC.

This clonotype occurred a few times. This chain connects TRBV5-1 to TRBJ2-7; 8 bases line up with TRBD1. CDR3 length: 16 amino acids. Per the germline V gene, CDR1 is SGHRS and CDR2 is YFSETQ. The ends lost 0 bases at V and 7 bases at J; junction bases unmatched: 12. This CDR3 is CASSLGARGPSGEQYF. DNA for the CDR3: TGCGCCAGCAGCTTGGGTGCCAGGGGGCCCTCGGGGGAGCAGTACTTC.

This clonotype was seen at least ten times. The chain links TRBV4-1 to TRBJ2-3; TRBD2 aligns across 8 bases. The CDR3 totals 18 residues. CDR1 MGHRA and CDR2 YSYEKL come from the germline V gene. J lost 4 bases, V lost 1 base, and 13 bases had no gene match. CDR3: CASSQAWTRGGSSDTQYF. The CDR3, as DNA: TGCGCCAGCAGCCAAGCCTGGACCCGGGGGGGCTCCTCAGATACGCAGTATTTT.

The chain combines TRBV19 with TRBJ1-5; D is unresolved. Germline-derived CDR1 and CDR2 are LNHDA and SQIVND (reference sequence). Trimming shortened V by 5 bases and J by 6 bases, and 11 bases separated the two germline ends. The CDR3 is 13 amino acids. In nucleotides, the CDR3 is TGTGCCAGTAGTCCTGTAGGGAGTCAGCCCCAGCATTTT. Translated, it gives CASSPVGSQPQHF.

This clonotype was recorded many times. This chain joins TRBV6-5 and TRBJ2-5; D is ambiguous. Germline CDR1 is MNHEY and CDR2 is SVGAGI. Trimming shortened V by 0 bases and J by 7 bases, and 6 bases separated the two germline ends. The length of the CDR3 is 12 residues. Written as DNA, the CDR3 is TGTGCCAGCAGTTACTCCTGGGGGACCCAGTACTTC. It yields the protein CASSYSWGTQYF.

This chain joins TRBV2 and TRBJ1-1; D not certain. The CDR3 is 13 amino acids. V was pared by 8 bases and J by 6 bases, with 16 bases between. Germline V gene sequence: CDR1 SNHLY, CDR2 FYNNEI. The CDR3 loop reads CASGRIGVSEAFF. CDR3 in DNA: TGTGCCAGCGGAAGGATTGGGGTTTCTGAAGCTTTCTTT.

This clonotype came up many times. The V and J genes are TRBV4-3 and TRBJ1-2; 7 bases agree with TRBD1. There are 14 residues in the CDR3. The germline CDR1 and CDR2 sequences are LGHNA and YSLEER. The V segment lost 0 bases and the J segment 6 bases; nucleotides outside the gene matches: 4. The CDR3: CASSQDEGANGYTF. In nucleotides, the CDR3 is TGCGCCAGCAGCCAAGATGAGGGGGCGAATGGCTACACCTTC.

This clonotype was observed a handful of times. The chain is built from TRBV5-1 and TRBJ2-7; TRBD2 is a possible D gene (6 bases). The CDR3 length is 15 residues. The V end lost 0 bases, the J end lost 3 bases, and 13 bases lay between the germline ends. The germline CDR1 and CDR2 sequences are SGHRS and YFSETQ. CDR3 bases: TGCGCCAGCAGCTTGGCTCACGGGAGTAGCTACGAGCAGTACTTC. It specifies CASSLAHGSSYEQYF.

V usage is TRBV18 and J usage is TRBJ2-5; no firm D call. Trimming pared 6 bases from V and 1 base from J, leaving 12 bases between. Germline-derived CDR1 and CDR2 are KGHSH and LQKENI. This CDR3 comprises 14 residues. The DNA for the CDR3 is TGTGCCAGCTCCATCGTCCGGGTCCAAGAGACCCAGTACTTC. Its translation: CASSIVRVQETQYF.

This clonotype showed up many times. The chain employs TRBV4-1 and TRBJ1-1, with D unclear. Germline V gene data show CDR1 as MGHRA and CDR2 as YSYEKL. This CDR3 has 14 amino acids. Between the trimmed V and J ends, which lost 4 bases and 6 bases, there was a span of 15 bases. The CDR3 loop reads CASSRDVRQPEAFF. The CDR3 coding sequence is TGCGCCAGCAGCCGAGACGTCCGGCAGCCTGAAGCTTTCTTT.

The rearrangement joins TRBV3-1 to TRBJ1-1; 7 bases align to TRBD1. CDR3 size: 15 residues. V was clipped by 6 bases and J by 4 bases; unmatched bases: 11. The germline CDR1 and CDR2 sequences are LGHDT and YNNKEL (reference sequence). Written as DNA, the CDR3 is TGTGCCAGCAGACGACAGGGTAATGTGGGCACTGAAGCTTTCTTT. Protein sequence: CASRRQGNVGTEAFF.

The gene calls are TRBV4-3 and TRBJ2-3; unclear D gene. Germline V lookup: CDR1 LGHNA, CDR2 YSLEER. Trimming pared 0 bases from V and 6 bases from J, leaving 19 bases between. The CDR3 is 17 residues long. In nucleotides, the CDR3 is TGCGCCAGCAGCCAAGATTTGAGGCAGACTGTGGGGGATACGCAGTATTTT. It encodes CASSQDLRQTVGDTQYF.

This clonotype was counted many times. J is TRBJ2-4 and V is TRBV12-3 or TRBV12-4; D is perhaps TRBD2 (5 bases). With 6 bases removed from V and 4 bases from J, the gap between germline ends came to 16 bases. This CDR3 has 15 residues. CDR3 DNA: TGTGCCAGCAGAACCGGGATAGGAAGAAAAAACATTCAGTACTTC. Translating it yields CASRTGIGRKNIQYF.

The chain links TRBV5-5 to TRBJ1-2; tentative D call: TRBD1 (6 bases). The CDR3 consists of 16 residues. V lost 0 bases, J lost 0 bases, and 12 bases lay in between. From germline, CDR1 is SGHKS and CDR2 YYEKEE (reference sequence). CDR3 residues: CASSLVGGTANYGYTF. For the CDR3, the DNA is TGTGCCAGCAGCTTGGTTGGGGGCACCGCTAACTATGGCTACACCTTC.

This clonotype was counted ten times or more. This sequence joins TRBV5-1 and TRBJ2-5; D is unresolved. V lost 4 bases and J 1 base, leaving 17 bases between the germline ends. Germline values: CDR1 SGHRS, CDR2 YFSETQ. CDR3 length: 16 residues. The CDR3 DNA reads as TGCGCCAGCAGCCGGACCCAGTCCGGCGGCCAAGAGACCCAGTACTTC. It is translated as CASSRTQSGGQETQYF.

This clonotype was recorded many times. V usage is TRBV12-3 or TRBV12-4 and J usage is TRBJ2-3, with D perhaps matching TRBD2 (6 bases). V was shortened by 4 bases and J by 0 bases, with 11 bases between the two germline ends. The CDR3 is made up of 15 amino acids. DNA of the CDR3: TGTGCCAGCAGTTGGCCAGGGACTAGCACAGATACGCAGTATTTT. This translates into CASSWPGTSTDTQYF.